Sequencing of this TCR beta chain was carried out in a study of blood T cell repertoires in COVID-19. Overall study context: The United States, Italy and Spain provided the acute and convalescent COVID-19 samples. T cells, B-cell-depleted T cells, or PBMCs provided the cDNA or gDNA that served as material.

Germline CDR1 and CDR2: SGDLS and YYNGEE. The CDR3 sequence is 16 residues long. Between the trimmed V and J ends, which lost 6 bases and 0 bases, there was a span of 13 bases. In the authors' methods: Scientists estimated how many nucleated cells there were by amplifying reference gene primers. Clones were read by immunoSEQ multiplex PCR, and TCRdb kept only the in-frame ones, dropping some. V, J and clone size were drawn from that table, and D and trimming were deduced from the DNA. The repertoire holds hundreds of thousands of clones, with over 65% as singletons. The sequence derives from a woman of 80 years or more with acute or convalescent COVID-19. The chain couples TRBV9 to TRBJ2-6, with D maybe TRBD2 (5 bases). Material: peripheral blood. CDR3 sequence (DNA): TGTGCCAGCACCATCGAAGGGAGCTCTGGGGCCAACGTCCTGACTTTC. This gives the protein CASTIEGSSGANVLTF.